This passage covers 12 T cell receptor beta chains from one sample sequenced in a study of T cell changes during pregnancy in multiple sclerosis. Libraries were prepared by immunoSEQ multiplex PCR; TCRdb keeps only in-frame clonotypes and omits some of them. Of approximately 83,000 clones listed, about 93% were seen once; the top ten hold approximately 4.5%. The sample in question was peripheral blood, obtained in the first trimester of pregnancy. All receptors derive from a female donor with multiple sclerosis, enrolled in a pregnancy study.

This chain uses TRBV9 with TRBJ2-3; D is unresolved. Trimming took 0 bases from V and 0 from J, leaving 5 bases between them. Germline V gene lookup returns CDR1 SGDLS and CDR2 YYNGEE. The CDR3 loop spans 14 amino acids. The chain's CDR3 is CASSVDGSTDTQYF. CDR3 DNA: TGTGCCAGCAGCGTAGATGGCAGCACAGATACGCAGTATTTT. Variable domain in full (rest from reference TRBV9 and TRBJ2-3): DSGVTQTPKHLITATGQRVTLRCSPRSGDLSVYWYQQSLDQGLQFLIQYYNGEERAKGNILERFSAQQFPDLHSELNLSSLELGDSALYFCASSVDGSTDTQYFGPGTRLTVL.

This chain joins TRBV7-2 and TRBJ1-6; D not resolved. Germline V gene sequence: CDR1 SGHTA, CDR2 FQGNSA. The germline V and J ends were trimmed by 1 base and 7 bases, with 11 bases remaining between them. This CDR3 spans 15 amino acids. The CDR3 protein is CASSLGRGRNSPLHF. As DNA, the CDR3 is TGTGCCAGCAGCTTAGGGCGAGGCAGAAATTCACCCCTCCACTTT.

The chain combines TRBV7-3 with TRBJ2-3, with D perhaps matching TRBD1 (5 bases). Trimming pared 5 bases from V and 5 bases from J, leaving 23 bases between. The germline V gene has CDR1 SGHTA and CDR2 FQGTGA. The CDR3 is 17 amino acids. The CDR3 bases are TGTGCCAGCAGCCCCAACCCCCGGACATCTGGATTAGATACGCAGTATTTT. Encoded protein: CASSPNPRTSGLDTQYF.

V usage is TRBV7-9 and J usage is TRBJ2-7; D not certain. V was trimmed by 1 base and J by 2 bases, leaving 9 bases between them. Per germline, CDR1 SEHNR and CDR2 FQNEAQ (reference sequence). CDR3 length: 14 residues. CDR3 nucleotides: TGTGCCAGCAGCTTAGGTAACAGAACCTACGAGCAGTACTTC. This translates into CASSLGNRTYEQYF. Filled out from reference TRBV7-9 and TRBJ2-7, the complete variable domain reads DTGVSQNPRHKITKRGQNVTFRCDPISEHNRLYWYRQTLGQGPEFLTYFQNEAQLEKSRLLSDRFSAERPKGSFSTLEIQRTEQGDSAMYLCASSLGNRTYEQYFGPGTRLTVT.

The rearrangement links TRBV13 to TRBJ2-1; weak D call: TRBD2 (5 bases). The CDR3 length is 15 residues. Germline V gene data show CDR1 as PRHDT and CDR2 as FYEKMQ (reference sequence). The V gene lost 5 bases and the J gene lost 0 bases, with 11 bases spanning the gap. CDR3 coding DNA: TGTGCCAGCAGCACGGGGTTCAGCTCCTACAATGAGCAGTTCTTC. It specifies CASSTGFSSYNEQFF.

The CDR3 DNA is TGTGCCAGCAGTGGAACCCGGGACTCACTCCGAATTTACAATGAGCAGTTCTTC. It encodes CASSGTRDSLRIYNEQFF. The gene calls are TRBV6-1 and TRBJ2-1; a possible D gene is TRBD2 (6 bases). The CDR3 runs 18 residues. Trimming removed 4 bases at V and 4 bases at J, with 23 bases between. Per the germline V gene, CDR1 is MNHNS and CDR2 is SASEGT.

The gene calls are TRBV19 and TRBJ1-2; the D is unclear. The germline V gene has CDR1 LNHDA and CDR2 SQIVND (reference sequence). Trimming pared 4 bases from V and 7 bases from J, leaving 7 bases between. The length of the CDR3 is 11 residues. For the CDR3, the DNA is TGTGCCAGTAGTAAGACGGGTGGCTACACCTTC. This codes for CASSKTGGYTF.

The CDR3, as DNA: TGTGCCAGCAGTGAACGGGACACCGACACTCAGCCCCAGCATTTT. Its translation is CASSERDTDTQPQHF. This chain links TRBV25-1 with TRBJ1-5; TRBD1 might be the D (6 bases). The ends were cut back, 2 bases at V and 6 bases at J, with 14 bases in the middle. The CDR3 runs 15 residues. The germline CDR1 and CDR2 sequences are MGHDK and SYGVNS.

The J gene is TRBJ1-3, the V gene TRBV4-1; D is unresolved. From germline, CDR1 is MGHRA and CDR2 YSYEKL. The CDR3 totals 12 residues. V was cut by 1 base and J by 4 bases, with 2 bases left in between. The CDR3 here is CASSQAGNTIYF. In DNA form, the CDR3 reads TGCGCCAGCAGCCAAGCGGGAAACACCATATATTTT.

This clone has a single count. The CDR3 loop reads CASSRGQGWTDTQYF. CDR3 sequence (DNA): TGTGCCAGCAGCCGCGGACAGGGATGGACAGATACGCAGTATTTT. This chain links TRBV7-3 with TRBJ2-3; TRBD1 matches 8 bases. The V gene's germline CDR1 is SGHTA and CDR2 FQGTGA. The CDR3 extends over 15 amino acids. V dropped 5 bases and J dropped 3; count of bases not matched to a gene: 7.

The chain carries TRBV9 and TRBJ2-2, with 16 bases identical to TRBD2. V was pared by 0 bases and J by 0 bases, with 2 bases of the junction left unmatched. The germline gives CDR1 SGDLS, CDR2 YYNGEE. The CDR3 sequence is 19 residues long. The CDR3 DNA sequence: TGTGCCAGCAGCGTAGGGGGACTAGCGGGGGGGGCGAACACCGGGGAGCTGTTTTTT. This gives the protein CASSVGGLAGGANTGELFF.

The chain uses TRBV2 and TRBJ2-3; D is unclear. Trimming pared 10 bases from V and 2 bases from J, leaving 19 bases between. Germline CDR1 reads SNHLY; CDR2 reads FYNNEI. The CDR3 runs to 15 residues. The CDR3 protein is CANPTTGQNTDTQYF. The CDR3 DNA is TGTGCCAACCCGACCACTGGGCAGAACACAGATACGCAGTATTTT.